The next 17 T cell receptor beta chains were all read from a single sample in a study of blood T cell repertoires in COVID-19. Profiling relied on immunoSEQ multiplex PCR, and the TCRdb table lists in-frame clones only, not all of them. The table records roughly 95,000 clones, around 80% of them present only once. Sequencing was carried out using peripheral blood. These receptor sequences come from a man aged 60-69 years with acute or convalescent COVID-19.

V is TRBV2 and J is TRBJ1-2; no firm D call. The CDR3 contains 13 residues. In germline, CDR1 is SNHLY, CDR2 FYNNEI. Deletions cut 3 bases from V and 2 bases from J, with 7 bases between. The CDR3 protein is CASSEWPNYGYTF. In DNA form, the CDR3 reads TGTGCCAGCAGTGAGTGGCCCAACTATGGCTACACCTTC.

V gene TRBV28 combines with J gene TRBJ1-3, with D possibly matching TRBD1 (5 bases). From germline, CDR1 is MDHEN and CDR2 SYDVKM. The CDR3 runs to 14 residues. Trimming pared 8 bases from V and 1 base from J, leaving 12 bases between. CDR3 residues: CASYPGGSGNTIYF. CDR3 nucleotide sequence: TGTGCCAGCTACCCCGGGGGATCTGGAAACACCATATATTTT.

This clone was detected only a few times. The chain recombines TRBV7-9 with TRBJ1-2; no definite D call. The CDR3 sequence is 14 residues long. The V gene lost 0 bases and the J gene lost 4 bases, with 9 bases spanning the gap. The germline gives CDR1 SEHNR, CDR2 FQNEAQ (reference sequence). The CDR3 protein is CASSLAITAYGYTF. CDR3 nucleotide sequence: TGTGCCAGCAGCTTAGCGATTACAGCCTATGGCTACACCTTC.

The chain carries TRBV5-1 and TRBJ1-4; D unresolved. Germline V gene data show CDR1 as SGHRS and CDR2 as YFSETQ. The CDR3 totals 16 residues. V was trimmed by 0 bases and J by 6 bases, leaving 15 bases between them. The CDR3 DNA reads as TGCGCCAGCAGCTTGGCCCCAGGCCGGGGTCATGAAAAACTGTTTTTT. Translated, it gives CASSLAPGRGHEKLFF.

On this clone itself: The junction shows a germline mismatch at one end, possibly a read error. CDR3 bases: TGTGCTAGCAGCATCGGGGGGGCGAGCACAGATACGCAGTATTTT. Translating gives CASSIGGASTDTQYF. The V gene is TRBV7-7, the J gene TRBJ2-3, with 8 nucleotides matching TRBD2. The CDR3 loop spans 15 amino acids. CDR1 SSHAT and CDR2 FNYEAQ come from the germline V gene (reference sequence).

This sequence joins TRBV19 and TRBJ2-3, with a weak D call TRBD2 (6 bases). Trimming pared 5 bases from V and 1 base from J, leaving 7 bases between. Germline V gene data show CDR1 as LNHDA and CDR2 as SQIVND (reference sequence). The CDR3 extends over 13 amino acids. The CDR3 spells CASSGEGTDTQYF. The CDR3 bases are TGTGCCAGTAGTGGGGAGGGCACAGATACGCAGTATTTT.

This chain joins TRBV6-6 and TRBJ2-5, with D possibly matching TRBD2 (5 bases). Germline CDR1 is MNHNY and CDR2 is SVGAGI (reference sequence). V was trimmed by 3 bases and J by 1 base, leaving 12 bases between them. CDR3 length: 15 residues. The chain's CDR3 is CASSYLRTGQETQYF. CDR3 sequence (DNA): TGTGCCAGCAGTTATTTGCGGACTGGCCAAGAGACCCAGTACTTC.

This clone was observed once. The chain has TRBV29-1 and TRBJ1-1; tentative D call: TRBD1 (6 bases). CDR1 and CDR2 from the germline V gene are SQVTM and ANQGSEA. The ends were cut back, 4 bases at V and 0 bases at J, with 9 bases in the middle. The CDR3 has 13 amino acids. The CDR3 DNA is TGCAGCGTTGGACAGGTTTTGAACACTGAAGCTTTCTTT. Its protein product is CSVGQVLNTEAFF.

This sequence joins TRBV7-3 and TRBJ1-1, with 10 nucleotides matching TRBD1. CDR1 and CDR2 (germline): SGHTA, FQGTGA. The CDR3 extends over 15 amino acids. V trimming: 5 bases; J trimming: 3 bases; junction bases outside the gene matches: 6. The CDR3 DNA reads TGTGCCAGCAGCGTGACAGGGGGCATGGACACTGAAGCTTTCTTT. Its protein is CASSVTGGMDTEAFF.

V and J are TRBV7-2 and TRBJ1-1, with D possibly being TRBD1 (5 bases). The length of the CDR3 is 16 residues. Germline V gene sequence: CDR1 SGHTA, CDR2 FQGNSA. V dropped 1 base and J dropped 2 bases, with 14 bases sitting between them. Here the CDR3 reads CASSLGVQGLNTEAFF. CDR3 coding DNA: TGTGCCAGCAGCTTAGGGGTCCAGGGATTAAACACTGAAGCTTTCTTT. The full variable domain, with the rest looked up from reference TRBV7-2 and TRBJ1-1, is GAGVSQSPSNKVTEKGKDVELRCDPISGHTALYWYRQSLGQGLEFLIYFQGNSAPDKSGLPSDRFSAERTGGSVSTLTIQRTQQEDSAVYLCASSLGVQGLNTEAFFGQGTRLTVV.

The chain is built from TRBV18 and TRBJ2-7; D gene ambiguous. Trimming stripped 0 bases from V and 7 bases from J, with 10 bases between. CDR1 and CDR2 from the germline V gene are KGHSH and LQKENI. CDR3 length: 13 amino acids. The CDR3: CASSPPHGLEQYV. DNA for the CDR3: TGTGCCAGCTCACCACCGCACGGGTTAGAGCAGTACGTC.

This chain joins TRBV10-1 and TRBJ2-2; D perhaps matches TRBD2 (7 bases). CDR1 WNHNN and CDR2 SYGVQD come from the germline V gene (reference sequence). V dropped 5 bases and J dropped 7 bases, with 11 bases sitting between them. CDR3 length: 13 residues. The DNA for the CDR3 is TGCGCCAGCAGTCGGGGGGCCGGCGGGGAGCTGTTTTTT. Residues: CASSRGAGGELFF.

V gene TRBV4-1 combines with J gene TRBJ2-7; D perhaps matches TRBD1 (6 bases). Germline V CDR1 and CDR2: MGHRA, YSYEKL. The CDR3 is made up of 17 amino acids. Trimming cost V 0 bases and J 0 bases, with 15 bases left between them. CDR3 loop: CASSQERGTASSYEQYF. CDR3 DNA sequence: TGCGCCAGCAGCCAAGAGAGGGGGACCGCGAGCTCCTACGAGCAGTACTTC.

The chain links TRBV4-1 to TRBJ2-1; 8 bases match TRBD2. Losses at the gene ends were 0 bases for V and 2 bases for J; bases not matched to a gene: 3. Per the germline V gene, CDR1 is MGHRA and CDR2 is YSYEKL. The CDR3 has 16 residues. The CDR3 loop reads CASSQDTSGPYNEQFF. CDR3 DNA: TGCGCCAGCAGCCAAGACACTAGCGGACCCTACAATGAGCAGTTCTTC.

The V and J genes are TRBV30 and TRBJ2-5, with a possible D match to TRBD1 (6 bases). Germline V lookup: CDR1 GTSNPN, CDR2 SVGIG (reference sequence). CDR3 length: 13 amino acids. V lost 0 bases and J lost 4, with 9 bases in between. This CDR3 is CAWSVGGAETQYF. The CDR3 coding sequence is TGTGCCTGGAGTGTAGGGGGAGCAGAGACCCAGTACTTC.

This chain links TRBV12-3 or TRBV12-4 with TRBJ2-5; D gene ambiguous. This CDR3 spans 13 amino acids. The V and J ends lost 1 base and 1 base respectively, with 4 bases between them. CDR3 region: CASSLGVQETQYF. The CDR3, as DNA: TGTGCCAGCAGTTTAGGCGTCCAAGAGACCCAGTACTTC.

This clone was seen a handful of times. The rearrangement links TRBV30 to TRBJ1-5; 8 bases agree with TRBD1. Unmatched junction bases numbered 7, after V lost 3 bases and J lost 6 bases. Germline V CDR1 and CDR2: GTSNPN, SVGIG (reference sequence). This CDR3 region has 14 residues. CDR3: CAWREAGGSQPQHF. In DNA form, the CDR3 reads TGTGCCTGGAGGGAGGCAGGGGGCAGTCAGCCCCAGCATTTT.